This T cell receptor beta chain was recorded in a study of blood T cells in healthy people across ages (dated by TCRdb to the mid-2010s). About the full investigation: In model experiments, template switching captured roughly one uniquely barcoded TCR beta cDNA molecule for every two T cells. Using deep sequencing normalized with unique cDNA molecular identifiers, the study measured how TCR beta repertoire diversity changes with age. Two additional independent replicas of 1 million unique cDNA reads from the same blood draw were analyzed for two donors (one aged 18 to 30 and one aged 80 or older). The donors were divided into four age groups: young (average around 16 years), middle-aged (almost 40), aged (62) and long-lived (roughly 86).

The 35 to 40 donors, aged about 6 to 95 years, were systemically healthy Caucasian individuals from Russia. Approximately 9.3 milliliters of peripheral blood were drawn from each donor into EDTA-treated Vacutainer tubes. Ficoll-Paque density-gradient centrifugation was used to isolate PBMCs, with at least 6.5 million per sample. Total RNA was extracted from PBMCs with Trizol reagent, with at least 6 micrograms obtained per sample. Naive CD45RAhigh/CD27high T cell percentages were measured by flow cytometry on a PBMC aliquot from every donor. Study-wide conclusions, independent of this receptor: Donor CMV infection status was unknown, potentially confounding age-related changes in expanded clonotypes. Bulk unsorted PBMC profiling prevented conclusive comparison of naive and antigen-experienced compartments. Estimates of total diversity from one million sequenced T cells were regarded as lower bounds and underestimates. Observed TCR beta diversity correlated strongly with the percentage of naive T cells measured by flow cytometry. Compared with the aged group, more naive CD4+ T cells, fewer expanded clones and increased TCR diversity were shown by the long-lived group, suggesting age selection. As age increased, observed TCR beta diversity per million T cells dropped in a roughly linear way, and a significant reduction was already evident by age 40.

As concerns this clonotype: This clone's antigen is unknown. Within one base of it there is no much larger clone, and no base qualities were kept.

The library was obtained by 5' RACE. Sequencing relied on an Illumina HiSeq 2500. The second PCR ran for roughly 6 to 11 cycles and used a J-beta primer mix along with a sample-barcoded 5' primer. A template-switch 5' adaptor carrying 12 random nucleotides introduced a unique molecular identifier onto each TCR beta cDNA molecule. Each sample yielded at least 2.5 million CDR3-containing paired-end reads. First-strand cDNA was synthesized from all RNA with the Mint cDNA synthesis kit, primed by a TRBC-specific oligonucleotide. Following uracil-DNA glycosylase treatment, all cDNA underwent a first 18-cycle PCR with the universal primers M1SS and BC2_uni_R. In the source study's methods: For normalization, 1 million high-quality reads, each with a distinct molecular identifier, were randomly selected from each sample. Instead of being binned into consensus sequences, reads that shared molecular identifiers were thrown out. MiTCR, set to a Q25 quality threshold and the strictest error-elimination algorithm, was used for CDR3 identification, clonotype clustering and error correction. A nonparametric unseen species model using Euler transformation provided a lower-bound estimate of total TCR beta diversity. TCRdb reran the public reads through fastp at Q25 and MiXCR, keeping productive beta chains. Each record represents a unique CDR3 protein, reported with the most common genes and DNA among its rows. In this record, the V and J calls reflect TCRdb's handling and not the investigators' own analysis. Here the sample has 550,000 to 650,000 distinct CDR3 sequences; roughly a quarter occur a single time. The ten largest clonotypes hold approximately 3.6% of the sample.

The V end loses 10 bases and the J end loses 4 bases, and a stretch of 16 bases separates them. Looking up the germline V gene (reference sequence) yields CDR1 MNHEY and CDR2 SMNVEV. The CDR3 goes from the cysteine to the phenylalanine over 13 residues. Of all the DNA, just the CDR3 is kept, 39 bases in frame from base 1. The data also belong to a second study, concerning T cells of mothers and their children. The second paper states: Donors were nine systemically healthy Caucasian individuals: three mothers and their six children. cDNA synthesis used all of the extracted RNA, with approximately 1.4 ug of RNA in each 15 ul reaction. Sample barcodes and 2-4 random nucleotides were added via the M1S primer in the second PCR. Over 8.5 million TCR beta CDR3 reads came from each mother, compared with about 3 million reads from each child. Thymic selection similarly shapes TCR recombination output in related and unrelated pairs, with minor effect from inherited differences. Normalized repertoire overlap in related mother-child pairs was always slightly higher than in unrelated mother-child pairs, but the difference was never significant. No persistent microchimeric T cell clones were found, with a detection sensitivity of 75 to 100 clones per million clonotypes. Deep NGS was used in the study to compare the TCR beta repertoires of mothers and children and to look for features that separate related mother-child pairs from unrelated individuals. The mean age was roughly 36 +/- 4 years for the mothers and around 10 +/- 4 years for the children. Libraries were sequenced on Illumina HiSeq 2000 with 100+100 nt paired-end reads after adapter ligation with NEBNext reagents. To prevent cross-contamination, the mother and child libraries were prepared one month apart and sequenced in separate runs. Each donor had between about 450,000 and 2,300,000 distinct TCR beta clonotypes identified. Naive TCR beta clonotypes were estimated from low-frequency clonotypes matched to each donor's FACS-determined naive share, without sorting.

Sequenced: blood. The chain is assembled from TRBV27 and TRBJ2-5, with the identity of the D gene unclear. The source of this sequence is a boy between 2 and 15 years old in good health. CDR3 loop: CATRTDDPETQYF. The sequenced DNA is TGTGCCACCCGGACCGATGACCCAGAGACCCAGTACTTC.